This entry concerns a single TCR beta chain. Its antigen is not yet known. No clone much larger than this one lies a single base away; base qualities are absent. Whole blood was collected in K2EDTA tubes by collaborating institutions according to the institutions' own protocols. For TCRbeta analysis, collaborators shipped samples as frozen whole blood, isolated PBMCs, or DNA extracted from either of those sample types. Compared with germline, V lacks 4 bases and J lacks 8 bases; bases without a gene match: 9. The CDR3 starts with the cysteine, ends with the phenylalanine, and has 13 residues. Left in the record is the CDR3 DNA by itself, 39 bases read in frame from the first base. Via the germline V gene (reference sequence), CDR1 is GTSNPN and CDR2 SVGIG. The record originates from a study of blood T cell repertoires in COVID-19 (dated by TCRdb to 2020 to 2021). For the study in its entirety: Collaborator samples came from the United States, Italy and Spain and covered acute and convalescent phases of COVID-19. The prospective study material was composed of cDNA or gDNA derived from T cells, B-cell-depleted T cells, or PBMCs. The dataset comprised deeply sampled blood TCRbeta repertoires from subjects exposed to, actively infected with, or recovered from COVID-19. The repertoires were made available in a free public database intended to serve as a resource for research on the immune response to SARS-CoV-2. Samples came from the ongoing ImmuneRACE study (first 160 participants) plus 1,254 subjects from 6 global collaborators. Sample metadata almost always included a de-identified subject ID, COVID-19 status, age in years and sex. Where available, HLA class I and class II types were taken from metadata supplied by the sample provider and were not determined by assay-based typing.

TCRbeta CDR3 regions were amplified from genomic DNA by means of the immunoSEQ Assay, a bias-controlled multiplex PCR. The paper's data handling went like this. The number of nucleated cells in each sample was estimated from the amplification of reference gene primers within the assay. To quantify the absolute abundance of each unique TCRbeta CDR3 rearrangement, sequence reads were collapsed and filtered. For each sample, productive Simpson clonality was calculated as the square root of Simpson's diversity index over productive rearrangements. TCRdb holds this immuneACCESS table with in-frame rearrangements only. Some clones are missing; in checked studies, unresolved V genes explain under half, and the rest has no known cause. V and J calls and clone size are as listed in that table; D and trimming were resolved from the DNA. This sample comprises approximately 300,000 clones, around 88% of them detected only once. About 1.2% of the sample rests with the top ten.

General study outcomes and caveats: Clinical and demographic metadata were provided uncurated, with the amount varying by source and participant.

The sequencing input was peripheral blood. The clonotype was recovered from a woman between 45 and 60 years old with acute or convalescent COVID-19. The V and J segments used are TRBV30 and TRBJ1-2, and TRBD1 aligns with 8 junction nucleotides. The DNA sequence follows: TGTGCCTGGACAGGGGGCAAGACCTGGGGCTACACCTTC. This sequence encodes CAWTGGKTWGYTF. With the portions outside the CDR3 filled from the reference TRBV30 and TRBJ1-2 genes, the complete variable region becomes SQTIHQWPATLVQPVGSPLSLECTVEGTSNPNLYWYRQAAGRGLQLLFYSVGIGQISSEVPQNLSASRPQDRQFILSSKKLLLSDSGFYLCAWTGGKTWGYTFGSGTRLTVV.